This T cell receptor beta chain was observed in a study of beta chain features in type 1 diabetes (dated 2018 in TCRdb). For the study in its entirety: Patients and healthy donors did not differ in mean age, gender distribution, total cell number or subset yield. A total of 90 million to 120 million sorted cells were examined across all samples, and a strong correlation was observed between cell number per subset and RNA yield. In the study, TCRB repertoires of sorted circulating CD4+ T cell subsets from recently diagnosed type 1 diabetes patients were compared with those of matched healthy donors. Regulatory and stem cell-like memory subsets were obtained from only 8 patients and roughly eight healthy donors, while naive and central memory subsets were obtained from all 30 or so donors.

All of the isolated RNA was reverse transcribed with the High Capacity cDNA Reverse Transcription Kit, so expressed TCRB transcripts were sequenced. Deep immunoSEQ sequencing was applied to naive, central memory and regulatory T cell samples, giving an average of about 3.57 million total reads per sample. After sorted cells were lysed in RLT buffer, RNA was extracted with DNase-treated RNeasy Micro or Mini kits, with the choice depending on cell number. Each cell subset was processed separately to prevent cross-contamination, with patient and healthy donor samples processed together. Using the immunoSEQ multiplex PCR, TCRB sequences were amplified from cDNA into 87-bp fragments spanning the CDR3 region. The amplicons were sequenced using the Illumina HiSeq platform. Under the source paper's analysis protocol: Synthetic template baselines were used to correct PCR bias computationally, reads within Hamming distance 2 were collapsed, and singletons that could not be merged were discarded. Reads were aligned against IMGT to assign V, D and J genes, CDR3 length and insertions or deletions at six rearrangement sites. Within each subset, clonotype counts were normalized to sorted cell number, after which true diversity and Gini coefficients were computed with the tcR R package. The overlap coefficient, calculated on TCRB nucleotide sequences, was used to measure repertoire sharing. Out-of-frame TCRB sequences from naive cells were analyzed to stand in for the pre-selection repertoire. TCRdb took this table from immuneACCESS and kept in-frame rearrangements with V and J called. Such tables lack part of the clones; where checked against another copy, unresolved V genes explain under half of the gap, and the rest is unexplained. V and J calls and clone size come straight from that table; D and trimming were deduced from the DNA. The sample profile shows 600,000 to 700,000 clones; over 10% of them were found once. The ten biggest clones cover more than 0.095% of the sample.

From each donor, a single peripheral blood sample of about 110 mL on average was drawn into heparinised tubes. A BD FACSAria II was used to sort naive, central memory, regulatory and stem cell-like memory CD4+ T cells with a panel that included CD45RO, CCR7, CD25, CD127, CD95 and CD27. Every sorted population had a purity above 95%. PBMCs were isolated right away by Lymphoprep density gradient centrifugation and were stained directly, without culture. Samples were stained and sorted in pairs, with one healthy donor and one patient per experiment, so that batch effects were minimized. What the study reported, not specific to this receptor: Only small numbers of individuals were included in the HLA sub-analyses, which left unresolved whether HLA type had any influence on TCRB rearrangement. Because cDNA rather than genomic DNA was sequenced, highly expressing activated cells could have been over-represented, although no difference in activation and CD3 levels was found between groups. Naive, central memory and regulatory TCRB repertoires appeared more similar among patients than among healthy donors. PCR may preferentially amplify shorter templates, but because patient and control samples were amplified and corrected together, any resulting skew would affect both groups equally. At VDJ recombination sites, type 1 diabetes patients had fewer insertions and more deleted nucleotides, which implies abnormalities in thymic rearrangement. In all four CD4+ subsets, TCRB CDR3 length was moderately but significantly shorter in type 1 diabetes patients.

This clone was seen only a few times. No antigen is known for it. The record has no base qualities; no much larger clone is one base away. The germline V gene gives CDR1 as SNHLY and CDR2 as FYNNEI. The CDR3 has 13 amino acids, counting the end cysteine and phenylalanine. Only CDR3 DNA remains: 39 bases, in frame from the first base. V loses 6 bases, J loses 0 bases, and the germline ends lie 6 bases apart. Sequenced input: naive CD4+ T cells from blood. The cell subset or site tag for this specimen amounts to: true naive CD4+ T cells. The sequence joins TRBV2 to TRBJ2-1; too little of a D gene remains to name it. The source is a young man with type 1 diabetes. The nucleotides are TGTGCCAGCAGATGGAGCTCCTACAATGAGCAGTTCTTC. This yields the protein CASRWSSYNEQFF.